These T cell receptor beta chains were read from a single sample in a study of monozygotic twins with cystic fibrosis. Only in-frame clones appear in the TCRdb table, and some are missing; sequencing was by immunoSEQ multiplex PCR. The sample has tens of thousands of clones, approximately 97% seen once. The sequencing sample was made of blood. Receptor source: a girl aged 2 to 9 with cystic fibrosis. Each CDR3 is given with its conserved first and last residue. Fields, in order: V gene, clone size, J gene, D gene, CDR3 DNA, CDR3 protein. A D gene is named only where the DNA matches it firmly. Size is omitted from some rows. Given values are once, few, many or a class for expanded clones.

TRBV29-1	-	TRBJ2-1	-	TGCAGCGTTAAGACTCGAGTTTCCGGGACCGAGCAGTTCTTC	CSVKTRVSGTEQFF
TRBV29-1	-	TRBJ1-2	TRBD1	TGCAGCGTTGGACCTCTCGGGGACAGGGTTATGAGGTACACCTTC	CSVGPLGDRVMRYTF
TRBV5-1	-	TRBJ2-2	TRBD2	TGCGCCAGCAGCCCTTTGAGGACTAGCGCCACCGGGGAGCTGTTTTTT	CASSPLRTSATGELFF
TRBV5-8	-	TRBJ2-3	-	TGTGCCAGCAGCACCCGGGACCGGAACACAGATACGCAGTATTTT	CASSTRDRNTDTQYF
TRBV9	-	TRBJ2-7	TRBD2	TGTGCCAGCAGCGAGGGGGGGACTAGCGGGTACGAGCAGTACTTC	CASSEGGTSGYEQYF
TRBV7-8	-	TRBJ1-1	-	TGTGCCAGCAGCTTAGCAGGGAAACCTGAAGCTTTCTTT	CASSLAGKPEAFF
TRBV15	-	TRBJ2-1	-	TGTGCCACCAGCAGAGAGGTTTACAATGAGCAGTTCTTC	CATSREVYNEQFF
TRBV9	-	TRBJ1-1	-	TGTGCCAGCAGCGTAGCATCAGGGTACATGAACACTGAAGCTTTCTTT	CASSVASGYMNTEAFF
TRBV5-5	-	TRBJ2-2	-	TGTGCCAGCAGCTTGGGGGCATGGGACACCGGGGAGCTGTTTTTT	CASSLGAWDTGELFF
TRBV27	-	TRBJ2-3	-	TGTGCCAGCAGTCCGACAGGTATTTCGGATACGCAGTATTTT	CASSPTGISDTQYF
TRBV7-6	-	TRBJ2-5	-	TGTGCTGTAACAGCGGGTTTGGGGGCGGAGACCCAGTACTTC	CAVTAGLGAETQYF
TRBV23-1	-	TRBJ2-5	-	TGCGCCAGCAGTCGGCCTCCCCTTCCCCCCAATAAAGAGACCCAGTACTTC	CASSRPPLPPNKETQYF
TRBV19	-	TRBJ1-5	-	TGTGCCAGCAAGAGGGACGACATCGGCAATCAGCCCCAGCATTTT	CASKRDDIGNQPQHF
TRBV9	-	TRBJ2-7	-	TGTGCCAGCAGCGTAGACCCGAGGGACGAGCAGTACTTC	CASSVDPRDEQYF
TRBV20-1	-	TRBJ1-6	-	TGCAGTGCCCGGACCGGGAATATCCACTTT	CSARTGNIHF
TRBV18	-	TRBJ1-1	-	TGTGCCAGCTCCCCCAAGACAGATTCGACTGAAGCTTTCTTT	CASSPKTDSTEAFF
TRBV27	-	TRBJ1-1	-	TGTGCCAGCAGTTTCAATGACCGACGCACTGAAGCTTTCTTT	CASSFNDRRTEAFF
TRBV2	-	TRBJ1-2	-	TGTGCCAGCAGTGAGGTGGAGAGCTATGGCTACACCTTC	CASSEVESYGYTF
TRBV5-6	-	TRBJ2-3	-	TGTGCCAGCAGCTTAGGCGGCATCACCCCAGATACGCAGTATTTT	CASSLGGITPDTQYF
TRBV28	-	TRBJ1-4	TRBD1	TGTGCCAGCAGTACGGACAGGTGGGGTGTTGAAAAACTGTTTTTT	CASSTDRWGVEKLFF
TRBV11-2	-	TRBJ2-7	TRBD2	TGTGCCAGCAGCCGACTAGCGGGAGGGACCTACGAGCAGTACTTC	CASSRLAGGTYEQYF
TRBV18	-	TRBJ2-7	-	TGTGCCAGCTCACCAATCGTAGGACTACTCACCTACGAGCAGTACTTC	CASSPIVGLLTYEQYF
TRBV9	-	TRBJ2-3	TRBD1	TGTGCCAGCAGCGCCGCCGGACAGGGGATCTCAGATACGCAGTATTTT	CASSAAGQGISDTQYF
TRBV9	-	TRBJ1-3	-	TGTGCCAGCAGCGTAGCCGGGGACTCTGGAAACACCATATATTTT	CASSVAGDSGNTIYF
TRBV6-6	-	TRBJ2-7	-	TGTGCCAGCAGTTACTCGAACTCGTACGAGCAGTACTTC	CASSYSNSYEQYF
TRBV7-9	-	TRBJ2-6	-	TGTGCCAGCAGCTTAGAACTTGGGGCCAACGTCCTGACTTTC	CASSLELGANVLTF
TRBV5-1	once	TRBJ1-1	-	TGCGCCAGCAGCTTGGGACAGCACACTGAAGCTTTCTTT	CASSLGQHTEAFF
TRBV6-5	-	TRBJ1-2	-	TGTGCCAGCAGTTACTCTCCTGCTAACTATGGCTACACCTTC	CASSYSPANYGYTF
TRBV30	-	TRBJ2-2	-	TGTGGGTGGGCATTCCGGGGAATAGACACCGGGGAGCTGTTTTTT	CGWAFRGIDTGELFF
TRBV19	-	TRBJ2-7	-	TGTGCCAGTAGGGCGGAGGACAACCCTCCGTACTACGAGCAGTACTTC	CASRAEDNPPYYEQYF
TRBV6-1	few	TRBJ1-1	-	TGTGCCAGCAGTGAAGCCCCGGGGGACAAGGGGACTGAAGCTTTCTTT	CASSEAPGDKGTEAFF
TRBV30	-	TRBJ1-6	-	TGTGCCTGGAGTGTATCAGGGTACAATTCACCCCTCCACTTT	CAWSVSGYNSPLHF
TRBV28	once	TRBJ2-1	-	TGTGCCAGCAGTTCAGAGCGGGAGCAGTTCTTC	CASSSEREQFF
TRBV9	-	TRBJ2-7	-	TGTGCCAGCAGCGTAGAAGGGCACGAGCAGTACTTC	CASSVEGHEQYF
TRBV30	-	TRBJ2-1	TRBD2	TGTGCCTGGAGTGAAGACACCCCAAGCGGGGGCAATGAGCAGTTCTTC	CAWSEDTPSGGNEQFF
TRBV30	once	TRBJ1-5	-	TGTGCCTGGAGTACCCCAGGGCGTCAGCCCCAGCATTTT	CAWSTPGRQPQHF
TRBV6-1	-	TRBJ2-5	TRBD2	TGTGCCAGCAGTGAACCCTATGGGGGGGTCCAAGAGACCCAGTACTTC	CASSEPYGGVQETQYF
TRBV7-3	-	TRBJ1-1	-	TGTGCCAGCAGCTTAATTCCGGGCAGTTACACTGAAGCTTTCTTT	CASSLIPGSYTEAFF
TRBV25-1	-	TRBJ2-3	-	TGTGCCAGCACCGCGACGGGGAAAAACACAGATACGCAGTATTTT	CASTATGKNTDTQYF